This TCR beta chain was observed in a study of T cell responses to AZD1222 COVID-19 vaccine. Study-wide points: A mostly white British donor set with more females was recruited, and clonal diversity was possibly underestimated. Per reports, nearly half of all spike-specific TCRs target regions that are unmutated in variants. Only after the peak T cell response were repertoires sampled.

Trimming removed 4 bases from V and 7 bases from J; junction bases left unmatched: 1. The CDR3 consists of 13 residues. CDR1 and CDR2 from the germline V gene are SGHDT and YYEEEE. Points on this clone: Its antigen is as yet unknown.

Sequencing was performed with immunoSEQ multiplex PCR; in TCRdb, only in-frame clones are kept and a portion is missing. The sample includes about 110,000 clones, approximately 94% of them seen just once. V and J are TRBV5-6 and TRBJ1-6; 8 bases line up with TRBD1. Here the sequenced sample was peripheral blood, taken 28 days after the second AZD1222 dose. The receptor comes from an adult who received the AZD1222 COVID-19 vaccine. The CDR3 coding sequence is TGTGCCAGCAGCGACAGGGGAAATTCACCCCTCCACTTT. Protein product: CASSDRGNSPLHF.